The source of this TCR beta chain is a study of a mutant IDH1 vaccine in newly diagnosed glioma. Study-level information: Sex distribution of treated patients was about 62% male and about 38% female; mean age was around 40 years.

Noted time point: week 23, last vaccination. Vaccinated patients received 300 ug of mutant IDH1 20-mer peptide per dose, with topical imiquimod. Profiling relied on immunoSEQ multiplex PCR, and the TCRdb table lists in-frame clones only, not all of them. The table has 60,000 to 85,000 clones, approximately 89% seen once. The CDR3 runs 14 residues. The germline V and J ends were trimmed by 0 bases and 3 bases, with 8 bases remaining between them. Looked up from germline, CDR1 is LNHNV and CDR2 is YYDKDF (reference sequence). This clone was seen a single time. The target antigen is unknown. Sequencing used PBMCs, obtained from a glioma patient whose treatment included an IDH1 peptide vaccine. The clonotype originates from a woman aged 45-65 years with glioma. V and J are TRBV15 and TRBJ1-2; D possibly corresponds to TRBD1 (6 bases). In DNA, the CDR3 is TGTGCCACCAGCAGAGAACAGGGAGACTATGGCTACACCTTC. As protein: CATSREQGDYGYTF.